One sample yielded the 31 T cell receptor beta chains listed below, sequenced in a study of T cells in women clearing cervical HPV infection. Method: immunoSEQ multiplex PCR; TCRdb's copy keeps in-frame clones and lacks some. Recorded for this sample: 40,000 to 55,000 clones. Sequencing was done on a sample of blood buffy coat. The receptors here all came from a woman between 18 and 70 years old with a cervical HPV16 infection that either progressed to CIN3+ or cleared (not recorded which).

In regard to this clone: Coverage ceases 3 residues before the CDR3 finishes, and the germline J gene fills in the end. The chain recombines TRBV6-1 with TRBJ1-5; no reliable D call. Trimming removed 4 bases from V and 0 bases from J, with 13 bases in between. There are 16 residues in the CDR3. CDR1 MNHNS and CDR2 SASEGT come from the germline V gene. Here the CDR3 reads CASSGGLTPSNQPQHF. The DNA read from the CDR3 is TGTGCCAGCAGTGGTGGGCTTACTCCTAGCAATCAGCCC.

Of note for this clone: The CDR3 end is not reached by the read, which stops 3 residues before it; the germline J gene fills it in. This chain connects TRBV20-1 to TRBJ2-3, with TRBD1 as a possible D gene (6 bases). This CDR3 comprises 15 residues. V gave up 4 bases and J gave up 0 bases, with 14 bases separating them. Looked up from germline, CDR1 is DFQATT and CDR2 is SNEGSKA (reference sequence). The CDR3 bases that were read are TGCAGTGCTACAGGGCAGGGGTCTAGCACAGATACG. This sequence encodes CSATGQGSSTDT. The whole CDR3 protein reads CSATGQGSSTDTQYF.

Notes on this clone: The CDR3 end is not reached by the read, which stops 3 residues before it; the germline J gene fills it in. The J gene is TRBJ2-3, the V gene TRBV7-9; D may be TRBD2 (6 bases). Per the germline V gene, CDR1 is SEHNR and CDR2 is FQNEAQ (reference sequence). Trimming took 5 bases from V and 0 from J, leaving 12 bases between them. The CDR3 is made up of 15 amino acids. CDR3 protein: CASSVGTLSTDTQYF. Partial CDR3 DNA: TGTGCCAGCAGCGTCGGGACTCTGAGCACAGATACG.

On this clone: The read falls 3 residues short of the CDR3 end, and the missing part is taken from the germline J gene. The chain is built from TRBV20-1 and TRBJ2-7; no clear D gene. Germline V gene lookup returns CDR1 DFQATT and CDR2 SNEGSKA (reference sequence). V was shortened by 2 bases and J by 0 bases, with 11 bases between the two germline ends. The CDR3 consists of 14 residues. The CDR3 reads CSARSPASSYEQYF. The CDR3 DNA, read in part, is TGCAGTGCTAGAAGCCCCGCGTCCTCCTACGAG.

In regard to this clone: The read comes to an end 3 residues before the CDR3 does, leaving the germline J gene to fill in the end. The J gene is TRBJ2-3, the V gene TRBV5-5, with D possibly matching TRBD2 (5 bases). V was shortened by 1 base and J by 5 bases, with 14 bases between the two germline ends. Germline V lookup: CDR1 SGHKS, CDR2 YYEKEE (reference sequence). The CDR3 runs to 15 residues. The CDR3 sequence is CASSLWQLAGDTQYF. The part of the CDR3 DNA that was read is TGTGCCAGCAGCTTGTGGCAGCTAGCTGGAGATACG.

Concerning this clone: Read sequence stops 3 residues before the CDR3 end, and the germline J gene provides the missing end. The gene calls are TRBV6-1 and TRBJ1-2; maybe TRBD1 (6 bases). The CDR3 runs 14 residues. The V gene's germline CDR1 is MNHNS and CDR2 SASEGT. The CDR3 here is CASSEAGDTYDYTF. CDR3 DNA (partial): TGTGCCAGCAGTGAAGCGGGGGACACCTACGAC.

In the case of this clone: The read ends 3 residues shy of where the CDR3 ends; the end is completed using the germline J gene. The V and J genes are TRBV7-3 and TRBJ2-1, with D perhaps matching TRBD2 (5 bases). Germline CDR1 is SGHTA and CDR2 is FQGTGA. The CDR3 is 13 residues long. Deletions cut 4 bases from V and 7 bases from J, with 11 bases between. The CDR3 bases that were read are TGTGCCAGCAGCTGGGGTAGCGAGAATGAG. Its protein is CASSWGSENE. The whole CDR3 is CASSWGSENEQFF.

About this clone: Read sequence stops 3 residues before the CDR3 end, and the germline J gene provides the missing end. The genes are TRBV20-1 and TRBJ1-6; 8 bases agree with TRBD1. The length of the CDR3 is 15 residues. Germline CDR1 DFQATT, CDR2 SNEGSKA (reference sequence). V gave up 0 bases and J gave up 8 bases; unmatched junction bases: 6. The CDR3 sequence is CSARDQTGGDSPLHF. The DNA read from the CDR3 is TGCAGTGCTAGAGATCAAACAGGGGGAGATTCACCC.

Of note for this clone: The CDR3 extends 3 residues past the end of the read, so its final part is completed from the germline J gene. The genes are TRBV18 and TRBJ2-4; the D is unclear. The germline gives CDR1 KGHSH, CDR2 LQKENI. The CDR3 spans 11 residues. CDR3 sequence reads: CASSQASGQYF. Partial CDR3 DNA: TGTGCCAGCTCACAGGCTTCAGGT.

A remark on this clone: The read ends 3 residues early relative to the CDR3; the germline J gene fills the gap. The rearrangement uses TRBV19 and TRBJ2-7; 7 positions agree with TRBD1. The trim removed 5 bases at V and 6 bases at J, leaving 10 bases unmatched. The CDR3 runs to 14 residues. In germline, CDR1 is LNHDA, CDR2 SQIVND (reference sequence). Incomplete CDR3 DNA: TGTGCCAGTAGTTGGGGACAGACAAGATCCGAG. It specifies CASSWGQTRSE. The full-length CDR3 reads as CASSWGQTRSEQYF. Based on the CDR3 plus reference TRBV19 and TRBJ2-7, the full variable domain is DGGITQSPKYLFRKEGQNVTLSCEQNLNHDAMYWYRQDPGQGLRLIYYSQIVNDFQKGDIAEGYSVSREKKESFPLTVTSAQKNPTAFYLCASSWGQTRSEQYFGPGTRLTVT.

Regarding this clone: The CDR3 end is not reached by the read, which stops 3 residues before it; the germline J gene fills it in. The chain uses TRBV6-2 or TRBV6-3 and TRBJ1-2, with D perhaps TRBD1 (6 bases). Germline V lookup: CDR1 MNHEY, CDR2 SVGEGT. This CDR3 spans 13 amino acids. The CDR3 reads CASSLQGTKGYTF. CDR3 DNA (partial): TGTGCCAGCAGTTTGCAGGGGACGAAGGGC.

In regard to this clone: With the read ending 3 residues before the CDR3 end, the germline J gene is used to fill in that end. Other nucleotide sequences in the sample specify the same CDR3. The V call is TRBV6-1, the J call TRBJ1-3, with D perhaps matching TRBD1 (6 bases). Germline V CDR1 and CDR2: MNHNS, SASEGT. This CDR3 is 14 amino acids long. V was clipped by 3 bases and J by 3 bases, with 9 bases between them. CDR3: CASSEGHIGNTIYF. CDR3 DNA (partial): TGTGCCAGCAGTGAGGGACATATTGGAAACACC.

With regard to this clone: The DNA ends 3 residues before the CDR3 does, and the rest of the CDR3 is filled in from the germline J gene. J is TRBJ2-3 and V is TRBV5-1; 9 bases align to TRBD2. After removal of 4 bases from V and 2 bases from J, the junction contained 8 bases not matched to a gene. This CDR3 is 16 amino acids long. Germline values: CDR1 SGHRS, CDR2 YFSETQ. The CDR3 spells CASSRSLAGSTDTQYF. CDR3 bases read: TGCGCCAGCAGCCGAAGTCTAGCGGGGTCCACAGATACG.

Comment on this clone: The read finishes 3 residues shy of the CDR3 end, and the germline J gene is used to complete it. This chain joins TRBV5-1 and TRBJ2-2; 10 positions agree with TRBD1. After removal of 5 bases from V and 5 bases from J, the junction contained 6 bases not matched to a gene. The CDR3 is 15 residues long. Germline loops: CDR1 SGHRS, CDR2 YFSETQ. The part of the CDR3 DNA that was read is TGCGCCAGCAGAAACCGGGACAGGGGTACCGGGGAG. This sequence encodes CASRNRDRGTGE. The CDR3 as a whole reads CASRNRDRGTGELFF.

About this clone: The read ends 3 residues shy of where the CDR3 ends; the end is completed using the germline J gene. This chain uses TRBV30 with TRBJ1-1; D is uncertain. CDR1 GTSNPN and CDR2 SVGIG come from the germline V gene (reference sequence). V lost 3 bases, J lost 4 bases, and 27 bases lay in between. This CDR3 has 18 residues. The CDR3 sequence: CAWSVRTGLAERGTEAFF. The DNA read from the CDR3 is TGTGCCTGGAGCGTCCGAACGGGCCTCGCGGAACGGGGCACTGAA.

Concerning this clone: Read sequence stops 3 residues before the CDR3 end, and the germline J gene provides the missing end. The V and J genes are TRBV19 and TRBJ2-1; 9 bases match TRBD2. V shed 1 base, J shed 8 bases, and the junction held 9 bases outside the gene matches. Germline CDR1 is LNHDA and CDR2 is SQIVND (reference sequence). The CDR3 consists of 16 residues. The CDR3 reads CASSIGLAGIRHEQFF. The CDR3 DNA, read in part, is TGTGCCAGTAGTATAGGGCTAGCGGGGATCCGCCATGAG.

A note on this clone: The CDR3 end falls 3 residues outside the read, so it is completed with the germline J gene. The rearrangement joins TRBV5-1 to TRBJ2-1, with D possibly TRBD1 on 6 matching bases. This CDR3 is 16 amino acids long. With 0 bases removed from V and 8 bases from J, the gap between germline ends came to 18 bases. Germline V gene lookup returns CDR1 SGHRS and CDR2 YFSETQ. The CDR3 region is CASSLGARGSYDEQFF. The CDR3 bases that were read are TGCGCCAGCAGCTTGGGGGCCAGGGGTTCGTACGATGAG.

CDR3 in amino acids: CSASSQGIEAFF. The CDR3 bases that were read are TGCAGTGCTAGCTCGCAGGGGATTGAA. The chain combines TRBV20-1 with TRBJ1-1, with D perhaps matching TRBD1 (6 bases). The observed sequence ends 3 residues before the CDR3 terminus, with the missing tail filled in from the germline J gene. V was pared by 3 bases and J by 7 bases, with 12 bases between. This CDR3 is 12 amino acids long. Germline CDR1 is DFQATT and CDR2 is SNEGSKA (reference sequence).

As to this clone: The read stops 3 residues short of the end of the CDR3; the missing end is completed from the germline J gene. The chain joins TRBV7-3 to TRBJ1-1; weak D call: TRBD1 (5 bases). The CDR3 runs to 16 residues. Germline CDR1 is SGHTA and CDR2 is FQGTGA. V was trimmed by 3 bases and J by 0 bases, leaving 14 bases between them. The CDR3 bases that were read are TGTGCCAGCAGCTTCATTTACACAGGACTGAACACTGAA. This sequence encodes CASSFIYTGLNTE. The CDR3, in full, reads CASSFIYTGLNTEAFF.

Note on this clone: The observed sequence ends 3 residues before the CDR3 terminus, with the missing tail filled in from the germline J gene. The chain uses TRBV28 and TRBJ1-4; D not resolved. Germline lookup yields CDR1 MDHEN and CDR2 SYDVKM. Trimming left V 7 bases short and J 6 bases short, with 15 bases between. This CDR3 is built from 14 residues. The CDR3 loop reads CASTLASSHEKLFF. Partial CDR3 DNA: TGTGCCAGCACCCTCGCCAGTTCCCATGAAAAA.

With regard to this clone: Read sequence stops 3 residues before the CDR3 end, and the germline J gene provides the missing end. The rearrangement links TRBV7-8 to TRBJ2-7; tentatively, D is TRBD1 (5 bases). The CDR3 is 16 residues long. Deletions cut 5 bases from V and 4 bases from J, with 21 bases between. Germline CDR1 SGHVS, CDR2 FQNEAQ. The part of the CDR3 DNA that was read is TGTGCCAGCAGCGCCCTAGAAGGGGCCATGGCATACGAG. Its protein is CASSALEGAMAYE. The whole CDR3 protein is CASSALEGAMAYEQYF.

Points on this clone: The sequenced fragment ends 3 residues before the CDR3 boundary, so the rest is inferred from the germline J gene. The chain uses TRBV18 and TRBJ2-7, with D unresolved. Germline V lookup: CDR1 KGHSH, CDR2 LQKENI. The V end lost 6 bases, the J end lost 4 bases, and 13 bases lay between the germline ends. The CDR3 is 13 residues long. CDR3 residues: CASSQGSSYEQYF. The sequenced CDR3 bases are TGTGCCAGCTCGCAAGGCAGTTCATACGAG.

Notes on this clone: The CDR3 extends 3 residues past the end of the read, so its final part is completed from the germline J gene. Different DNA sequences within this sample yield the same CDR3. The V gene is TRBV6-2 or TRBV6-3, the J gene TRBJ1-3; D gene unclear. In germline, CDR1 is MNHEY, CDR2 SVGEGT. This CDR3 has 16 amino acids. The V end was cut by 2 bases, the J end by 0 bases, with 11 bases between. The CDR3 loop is CASSYDGSSSGNTIYF. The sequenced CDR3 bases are TGTGCCAGCAGTTACGACGGCTCTAGCTCTGGAAACACC.

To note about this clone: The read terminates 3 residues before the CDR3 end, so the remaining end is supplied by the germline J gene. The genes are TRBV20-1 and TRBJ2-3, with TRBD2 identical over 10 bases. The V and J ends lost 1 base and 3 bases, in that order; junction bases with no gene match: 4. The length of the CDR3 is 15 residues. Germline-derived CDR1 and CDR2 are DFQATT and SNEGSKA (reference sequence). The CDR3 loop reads CSARGGAGGTDTQYF. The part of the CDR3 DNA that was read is TGCAGTGCTAGAGGAGGAGCGGGGGGGACAGATACG.

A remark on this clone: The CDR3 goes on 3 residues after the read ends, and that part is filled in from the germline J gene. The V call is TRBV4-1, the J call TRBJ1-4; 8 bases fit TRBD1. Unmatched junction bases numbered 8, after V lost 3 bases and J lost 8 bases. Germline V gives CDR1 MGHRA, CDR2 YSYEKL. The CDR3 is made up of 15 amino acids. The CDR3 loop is CASSHLQGVSEKLFF. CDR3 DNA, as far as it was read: TGCGCCAGCAGCCACCTACAGGGGGTGTCCGAAAAA.

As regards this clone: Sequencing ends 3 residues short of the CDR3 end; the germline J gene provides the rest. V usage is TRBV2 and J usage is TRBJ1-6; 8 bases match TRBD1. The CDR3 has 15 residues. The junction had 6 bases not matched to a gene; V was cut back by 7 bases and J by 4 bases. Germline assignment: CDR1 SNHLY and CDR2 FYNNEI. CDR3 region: CASTIGQGYNSPLHF. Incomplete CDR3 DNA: TGTGCCAGCACCATTGGACAGGGTTATAATTCACCC.

The CDR3 protein is CASSGTGFCYGYTF. The DNA read from the CDR3 is TGTGCCAGCAGTGGTACAGGGTTTTGCTATGGC. The rearrangement joins TRBV6-4 to TRBJ1-2; D is perhaps TRBD1 (6 bases). The sequenced fragment ends 3 residues before the CDR3 boundary, so the rest is inferred from the germline J gene. CDR3 length: 14 amino acids. Trimming shortened V by 4 bases and J by 4 bases, and 13 bases separated the two germline ends. CDR1 is MRHNA and CDR2 is SNTAGT in the germline V gene.

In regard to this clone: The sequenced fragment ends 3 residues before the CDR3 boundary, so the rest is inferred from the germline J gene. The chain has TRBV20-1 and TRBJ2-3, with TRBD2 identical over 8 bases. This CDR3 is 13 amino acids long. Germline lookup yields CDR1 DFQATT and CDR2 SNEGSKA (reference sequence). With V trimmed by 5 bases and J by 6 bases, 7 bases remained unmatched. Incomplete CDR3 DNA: TGCAGTGCTCCTCTACTAGCGGCCGATACG. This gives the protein CSAPLLAADT. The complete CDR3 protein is CSAPLLAADTQYF.

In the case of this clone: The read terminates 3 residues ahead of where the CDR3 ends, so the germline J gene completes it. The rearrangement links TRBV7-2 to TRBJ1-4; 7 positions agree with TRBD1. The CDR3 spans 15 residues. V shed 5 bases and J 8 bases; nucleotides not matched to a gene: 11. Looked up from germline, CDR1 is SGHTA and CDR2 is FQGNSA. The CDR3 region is CASSPRQGGLEKLFF. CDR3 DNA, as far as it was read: TGTGCCAGCAGCCCGCGACAGGGTGGGTTAGAAAAA.

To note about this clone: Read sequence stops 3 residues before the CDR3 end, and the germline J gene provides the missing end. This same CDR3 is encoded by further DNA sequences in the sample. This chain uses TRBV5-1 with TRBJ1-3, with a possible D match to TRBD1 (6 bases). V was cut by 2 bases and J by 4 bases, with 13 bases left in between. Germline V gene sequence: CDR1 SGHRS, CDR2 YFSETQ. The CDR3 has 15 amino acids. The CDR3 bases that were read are TGCGCCAGCAGCTTAGCCGGGGGGCTCGGAAACACC. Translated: CASSLAGGLGNT. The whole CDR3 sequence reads CASSLAGGLGNTIYF.

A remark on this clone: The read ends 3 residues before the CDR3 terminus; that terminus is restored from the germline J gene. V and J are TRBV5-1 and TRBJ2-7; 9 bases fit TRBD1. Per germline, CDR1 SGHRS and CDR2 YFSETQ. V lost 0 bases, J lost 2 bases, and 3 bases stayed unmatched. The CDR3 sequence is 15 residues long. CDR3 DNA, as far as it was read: TGCGCCAGCAGCTTGGGGACAGGGGTTACCTACGAG. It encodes CASSLGTGVTYE. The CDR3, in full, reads CASSLGTGVTYEQYF.